This entry lists 26 T cell receptor beta chains sequenced from one sample in a study of T cells after yellow fever vaccination. From the 5' RACE reads, TCRdb called clonotypes with MiXCR, one entry per CDR3 protein. The repertoire holds more than 450,000 distinct CDR3 sequences, with less than 25% as singletons. Material: PBMCs, obtained around 3 weeks after the first yellow fever vaccination. These receptors all stem from a young man who received the YFV17D yellow fever vaccine.

V usage is TRBV29-1 and J usage is TRBJ2-1, with 9 bases that match TRBD1. V trimming: 4 bases; J trimming: 7 bases; junction bases outside the gene matches: 5. The CDR3 sequence is 13 residues long. Germline lookup yields CDR1 SQVTM and CDR2 ANQGSEA. The chain's CDR3 is CSVGDRETNEQFF. The CDR3 nucleotides read TGCAGCGTTGGGGACAGGGAGACTAATGAGCAGTTCTTC.

V is TRBV4-3 and J is TRBJ2-3; possibly TRBD2 for D (6 bases). Trimming took 4 bases from V and 5 from J, leaving 19 bases between them. Germline V lookup: CDR1 LGHNA, CDR2 YSLEER. CDR3 length: 16 residues. The CDR3 reads CASSRTTSSGRDTQYF. CDR3 sequence (DNA): TGCGCCAGCAGCCGGACGACTAGTTCGGGACGAGATACGCAGTATTTT.

The gene calls are TRBV6-1 and TRBJ1-5; D is undetermined. The ends were cut back, 5 bases at V and 2 bases at J, with 13 bases in the middle. Germline CDR1 MNHNS, CDR2 SASEGT. This CDR3 has 15 residues. The CDR3 spells CASSPWGSGNQPQHF. The CDR3 nucleotides are TGTGCCAGCAGTCCCTGGGGATCTGGCAATCAGCCCCAGCATTTT.

There are a few counts of this clonotype. V is TRBV4-1 and J is TRBJ2-1; maybe TRBD1 (6 bases). CDR3 size: 14 residues. V lost 4 bases and J lost 8, with 15 bases in between. Germline V lookup: CDR1 MGHRA, CDR2 YSYEKL. In DNA form, the CDR3 reads TGCGCCAGCAGCCGAGACAGGCGGCTCGATGAGCAGTTCTTC. Amino acids: CASSRDRRLDEQFF.

This clonotype came up a few times. V and J are TRBV6-1 and TRBJ2-4; D is undetermined. The V gene lost 5 bases and the J gene lost 4 bases, with 12 bases spanning the gap. This CDR3 has 14 amino acids. Germline CDR1 and CDR2: MNHNS and SASEGT. CDR3 DNA sequence: TGTGCCAGCAGTAGGACGGACCAGAAAAACATTCAGTACTTC. Translating it yields CASSRTDQKNIQYF.

The chain employs TRBV11-1 and TRBJ2-2; D possibly corresponds to TRBD2 (5 bases). Germline lookup yields CDR1 SGHAT and CDR2 FQDESV (reference sequence). This CDR3 is built from 15 residues. V shed 2 bases and J shed 6 bases, with 13 bases lying between them. The CDR3 sequence is CASSLRLYGAGELFF. CDR3 DNA: TGTGCCAGCAGCTTACGACTATACGGGGCCGGGGAGCTGTTTTTT.

This clonotype was observed a few times. This chain joins TRBV7-9 and TRBJ2-6, with D possibly matching TRBD2 (5 bases). Germline V lookup: CDR1 SEHNR, CDR2 FQNEAQ (reference sequence). CDR3 length: 17 amino acids. The germline V and J ends were trimmed by 5 bases and 0 bases, with 14 bases remaining between them. CDR3 nucleotide sequence: TGTGCCAGCAGCCCCCTCGTGGGGAGCTCTGGGGCCAACGTCCTGACTTTC. The encoded protein is CASSPLVGSSGANVLTF.

This clonotype was seen only a few times. The V call is TRBV6-2 or TRBV6-3, the J call TRBJ2-7; 7 bases map to TRBD1. The CDR3 totals 12 residues. Germline V lookup: CDR1 MNHEY, CDR2 SVGEGT. V lost 6 bases and J lost 6; bases outside the gene matches: 5. CDR3 region: CASSQTGSEQYF. Here the CDR3 DNA reads TGTGCCAGCAGCCAGACAGGGAGCGAGCAGTACTTC.

This clonotype appeared many times. The chain recombines TRBV20-1 with TRBJ2-1, with TRBD2 matching over 8 bases. The V segment lost 6 bases and the J segment 2 bases; nucleotides outside the gene matches: 9. The CDR3 extends over 15 amino acids. CDR1 DFQATT and CDR2 SNEGSKA come from the germline V gene (reference sequence). In DNA form, the CDR3 reads TGCAGTGCCCGAGACGGGGGGGGTCCCTACAATGAGCAGTTCTTC. This gives the protein CSARDGGGPYNEQFF.

V gene TRBV27 combines with J gene TRBJ2-5; D is perhaps TRBD1 (5 bases). The V end was cut by 0 bases, the J end by 5 bases, with 13 bases between. The CDR3 spans 15 residues. CDR1 and CDR2 (germline): MNHEY, SMNVEV (reference sequence). The CDR3 reads CASSLSTGRTETQYF. DNA of the CDR3: TGTGCCAGCAGTTTATCTACAGGAAGAACGGAGACCCAGTACTTC.

This clonotype was observed a handful of times. The chain couples TRBV7-9 to TRBJ2-1; TRBD2 matches at 7 bases. Germline values: CDR1 SEHNR, CDR2 FQNEAQ (reference sequence). J lost 4 bases, V lost 1 base, and 10 bases had no gene match. This CDR3 has 17 residues. The CDR3 DNA follows: TGTGCCAGCAGCTTAGGTGTCGGGGGGACTCTGTACAATGAGCAGTTCTTC. Residues: CASSLGVGGTLYNEQFF.

The rearrangement joins TRBV5-1 to TRBJ2-2; a weak D match, TRBD1 (6 bases). Germline lookup yields CDR1 SGHRS and CDR2 YFSETQ. Deletions cut 10 bases from V and 0 bases from J, with 16 bases between. CDR3 length equals 15 residues. In DNA form, the CDR3 reads TGCGCCTCATACAGCCGGACAGCGAACACCGGGGAGCTGTTTTTT. It is translated as CASYSRTANTGELFF. The whole variable domain, filled in from reference TRBV5-1 and TRBJ2-2, reads KAGVTQTPRYLIKTRGQQVTLSCSPISGHRSVSWYQQTPGQGLQFLFEYFSETQRNKGNFPGRFSGRQFSNSRSEMNVSTLELGDSALYLCASYSRTANTGELFFGEGSRLTVL.

There are a few counts of this clonotype. The chain employs TRBV5-3 and TRBJ2-1, with D possibly TRBD2 on 5 matching bases. TRBV5-3 is an ORF for which the function is uncertain. The CDR3 extends over 17 amino acids. V was cut by 0 bases and J by 1 base, with 14 bases left in between. The CDR3 here is CARSLVVFLASYNEQFF. The CDR3 DNA is TGTGCCAGAAGCTTGGTGGTTTTTCTAGCTTCCTACAATGAGCAGTTCTTC.

The chain uses TRBV10-3 and TRBJ2-3; the match to TRBD1 covers 8 bases. This CDR3 is 13 amino acids long. Germline-derived CDR1 and CDR2 are ENHRY and SYGVKD. V lost 10 bases and J lost 5; bases outside the gene matches: 8. This CDR3 reads CATCFRGQDTQYF. The CDR3 DNA reads TGTGCCACTTGTTTCAGGGGGCAAGATACGCAGTATTTT.

This clonotype was counted many times. The V and J genes are TRBV5-1 and TRBJ2-7; 10 positions match TRBD2. Germline V gene sequence: CDR1 SGHRS, CDR2 YFSETQ. Losses at the gene ends were 1 base for V and 2 bases for J; bases not matched to a gene: 3. This CDR3 is 15 amino acids long. This CDR3 is CASSLTSGETYEQYF. The CDR3 coding sequence is TGCGCCAGCAGCTTGACTAGCGGGGAAACCTACGAGCAGTACTTC.

The chain combines TRBV11-1 with TRBJ1-3, with unresolved D. Germline values: CDR1 SGHAT, CDR2 FQDESV (reference sequence). V was trimmed by 3 bases and J by 0 bases, leaving 15 bases between them. CDR3 size: 17 residues. The CDR3 loop reads CASSFYRFQVSGNTIYF. CDR3 sequence (DNA): TGTGCCAGCAGCTTTTACAGATTCCAGGTCTCTGGAAACACCATATATTTT.

This clonotype was counted between two and nine times. The chain couples TRBV5-6 to TRBJ1-2; D is unclear. The CDR3 runs to 13 residues. Trimming stripped 3 bases from V and 8 bases from J, with 14 bases between. CDR1 SGHDT and CDR2 YYEEEE come from the germline V gene. The CDR3 sequence: CASSSRERVGYTF. DNA for the CDR3: TGTGCCAGCAGCTCCCGGGAAAGGGTAGGCTACACCTTC.

This clonotype was seen a handful of times. The rearrangement uses TRBV5-1 and TRBJ2-5; 8 nucleotides align to TRBD1. Germline V gene lookup returns CDR1 SGHRS and CDR2 YFSETQ. The V segment lost 4 bases and the J segment 5 bases; nucleotides outside the gene matches: 7. This CDR3 has 14 amino acids. The CDR3 protein is CASSGHRGDETQYF. For the CDR3, the DNA is TGCGCCAGCAGCGGACACAGGGGGGACGAGACCCAGTACTTC.

The V call is TRBV28, the J call TRBJ1-5; no reliable D call. The CDR3 has 12 residues. Trimming took off 6 bases at V and 10 bases at J, with 13 bases between the two ends. CDR1 is MDHEN, CDR2 SYDVKM, per germline. The CDR3 region is CASSPGVNPQHF. In DNA form, the CDR3 reads TGTGCCAGCAGCCCTGGGGTTAATCCCCAGCATTTT.

This clonotype has more than one count but fewer than ten. The chain is built from TRBV6-2 or TRBV6-3 and TRBJ1-5; no clear D gene. CDR3 length equals 15 residues. V lost 4 bases, J lost 6 bases, and 16 bases lay in between. Germline assignment: CDR1 MNHEY and CDR2 SVGEGT. The CDR3 loop reads CASSLWALVGQPQHF. The CDR3 DNA is TGTGCCAGCAGTTTGTGGGCGCTTGTGGGTCAGCCCCAGCATTTT.

The gene calls are TRBV6-1 and TRBJ1-2; TRBD1 matches at 9 bases. The CDR3 has 14 residues. Germline assignment: CDR1 MNHNS and CDR2 SASEGT. Trimming at V came to 6 bases and at J to 4 bases, leaving 6 bases not matched to a gene. The CDR3 DNA follows: TGTGCCAGCAGGGGGACAGGGAGGGCCTATGGCTACACCTTC. As protein: CASRGTGRAYGYTF.

The chain has TRBV9 and TRBJ2-2; TRBD1 matches 7 bases. Germline values: CDR1 SGDLS, CDR2 YYNGEE. V lost 4 bases and J lost 7; bases outside the gene matches: 10. The CDR3 is made up of 15 amino acids. CDR3 in DNA: TGTGCCAGCAGCACCCGGACAGGTTTTATCGGGGAGCTGTTTTTT. Encoded protein: CASSTRTGFIGELFF.

J is TRBJ2-1 and V is TRBV24-1; no definite D call. This CDR3 has 15 amino acids. The V gene's germline CDR1 is KGHDR and CDR2 SFDVKD. V lost 1 base and J lost 4, with 10 bases in between. CDR3 in DNA: TGTGCCACCAGTGATTTAAAGGGTGGGTACAATGAGCAGTTCTTC. Its translation: CATSDLKGGYNEQFF.

This clonotype was counted between two and nine times. This sequence joins TRBV7-2 and TRBJ2-5; D uncertain. The V and J ends lost 5 bases and 5 bases respectively, with 12 bases between them. The CDR3 covers 13 residues. Germline V gene lookup returns CDR1 SGHTA and CDR2 FQGNSA. DNA for the CDR3: TGTGCCAGCAGCCCTCGTCCTTCTGAGACCCAGTACTTC. This sequence encodes CASSPRPSETQYF. Using reference TRBV7-2 and TRBJ2-5 for the parts outside the CDR3, the full variable domain is GAGVSQSPSNKVTEKGKDVELRCDPISGHTALYWYRQSLGQGLEFLIYFQGNSAPDKSGLPSDRFSAERTGGSVSTLTIQRTQQEDSAVYLCASSPRPSETQYFGPGTRLLVL.

The chain recombines TRBV6-1 with TRBJ2-3; TRBD1 agrees at 9 bases. J lost 4 bases, V lost 7 bases, and 9 bases had no gene match. The CDR3 runs 15 residues. Looked up from germline, CDR1 is MNHNS and CDR2 is SASEGT. Written as DNA, the CDR3 is TGTGCCAGCACTGCGGGACAGGGCTGGGCAGATACGCAGTATTTT. Its translation is CASTAGQGWADTQYF.

This clonotype was observed a few times. V usage is TRBV10-2 and J usage is TRBJ1-5; D is undetermined. The germline CDR1 and CDR2 sequences are WSHSY and SAAADI. Between the trimmed V and J ends, which lost 2 bases and 5 bases, there was a span of 7 bases. CDR3 length: 13 amino acids. Written as DNA, the CDR3 is TGCGCCAGCAGTGAGGAGGTAGATCAGCCCCAGCATTTT. It translates to CASSEEVDQPQHF.